This entry describes one T cell receptor (beta chain). The antigen it recognizes is unknown. The input lacks base qualities; no much larger clone sits a single base away. The data stem from a study of OX40 agonist ivuxolimab in advanced cancers. At the level of the whole study: The costimulatory receptor OX40 (CD134) was targeted by ivuxolimab, a fully human IgG2 agonistic monoclonal antibody. Intravenous ivuxolimab was administered to patients every 2 weeks at six dose levels: 0.01, 0.1, 0.3, 1.5, 3 and 10 mg/kg. Of the approximately 50 dose-escalation patients, hepatocellular carcinoma was present in around 20, melanoma in around 15, renal cell carcinoma in 9 and head and neck cancer in 9. In the dose-escalation cohort, approximately 80% of patients were male, and the mean age was roughly 60 years with a range of roughly 23 to 90. Patients were allowed to have had prior anti-PD-1, anti-PD-L1 or anti-CTLA-4 therapy, and approximately 41% of the dose-escalation patients had previously received checkpoint inhibitors. Three dose-escalation patients achieved partial responses, one with hepatocellular carcinoma and two with cutaneous melanoma. The point of sequencing TCRbeta in the periphery was to test whether ivuxolimab changed TCR sequence diversity and drove clonal T-cell expansion. The monotherapy dose-escalation portion (N ≈ 50 patients) of the phase I ivuxolimab trial is reported in the paper. Here is what the overall study found, with its caveats: Low levels of normalized T-cell clonal expansion were also seen in some patients who did not respond. In the 0.1-3.0 mg/kg groups, partial responders had among the lowest normalized peripheral clonal expansion, particularly in CD8+ T cells. At doses of 0.1 to 3.0 mg/kg, clonal expansion of both CD4+ and CD8+ T cells in blood was seen between baseline and week 6. After ivuxolimab, more expanded clones were found on average in CD8+ T cells than in CD4+ T cells. The antigen specificity of the peripheral T cells that underwent clonal expansion was not determined.

Patients with a history of autoimmune disease or receiving systemic immunosuppression were excluded from the trial. In every dose cohort, peripheral blood was drawn for TCR sequencing at baseline, cycle 4 day 1, and cycle 7 day 1. Samples were obtained from an open-label, multicenter, first-in-human phase I dose-escalation trial of ivuxolimab. Adults with locally advanced or metastatic melanoma, renal cell carcinoma, hepatocellular carcinoma or head and neck squamous cell carcinoma were enrolled in the trial. Before TCR sequencing, CD4+ T cells and CD8+ T cells from peripheral blood were sorted into separate populations. To sequence the TCRbeta CDR3 region, genomic DNA was isolated from the sorted cells. The immunoSEQ Assay was used to sequence the TCRbeta CDR3 regions. This immuneACCESS table, as held by TCRdb, lists in-frame sequences with V and J called but not all clones. Of the missing ones, under half trace to an unresolved V gene in checked studies; the others have no known cause. In all, the sample holds approximately 24,000 clones, and 60% to 80% of those were seen once. Clones ranked in the top ten supply around 25% of the sample.

CDR1 and CDR2 are read off the germline V gene as MDHEN and SYDVKM. The junction carries 6 bases between V and J, which are trimmed by 6 bases and 3 bases respectively. The CDR3 runs 11 amino acids, cysteine and phenylalanine included. CDR3 DNA is the only sequence kept; it has 33 bases, read in frame from the first base. In this chain, TRBV28 is recombined with TRBJ2-7; the D gene is not confidently resolved. This specimen consisted of CD4+ or CD8+ T cells sorted from blood, obtained in a trial of the OX40 agonist ivuxolimab. The source is an adult with an advanced solid tumor such as melanoma, head and neck, liver or kidney cancer. The DNA sequence follows: TGTGCCAGCAGCGCGGACTACGAGCAGTACTTC. It encodes CASSADYEQYF. Reference TRBV28 and TRBJ2-7 proteins supply the regions before and after the CDR3; the full variable domain is: DVKVTQSSRYLVKRTGEKVFLECVQDMDHENMFWYRQDPGLGLRLIYFSYDVKMKEKGDIPEGYSVSREKKERFSLILESASTNQTSMYLCASSADYEQYFGPGTRLTVT.